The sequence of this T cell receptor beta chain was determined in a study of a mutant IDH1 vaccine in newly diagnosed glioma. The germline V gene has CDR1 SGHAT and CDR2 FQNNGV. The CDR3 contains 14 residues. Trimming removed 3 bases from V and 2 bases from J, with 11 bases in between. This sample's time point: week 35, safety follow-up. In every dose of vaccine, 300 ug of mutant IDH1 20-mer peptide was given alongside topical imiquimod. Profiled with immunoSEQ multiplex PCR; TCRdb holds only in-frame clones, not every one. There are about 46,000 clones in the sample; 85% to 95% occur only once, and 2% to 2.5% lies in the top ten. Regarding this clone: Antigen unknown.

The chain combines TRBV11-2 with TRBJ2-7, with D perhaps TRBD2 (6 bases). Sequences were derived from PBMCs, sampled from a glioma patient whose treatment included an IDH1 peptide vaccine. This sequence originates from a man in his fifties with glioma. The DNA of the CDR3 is TGTGCCAGCAGCTTTTGGGGGGTTACCTACGAGCAGTACTTC. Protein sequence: CASSFWGVTYEQYF.